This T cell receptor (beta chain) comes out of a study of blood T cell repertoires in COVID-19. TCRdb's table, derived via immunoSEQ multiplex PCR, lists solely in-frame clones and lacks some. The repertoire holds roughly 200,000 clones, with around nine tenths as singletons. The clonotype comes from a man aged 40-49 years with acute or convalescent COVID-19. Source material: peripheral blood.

DNA for the CDR3: TGTGCCATCAGTCCCGGACAGTCCTACGAGCAGTACTTC. It specifies CAISPGQSYEQYF. The V and J genes are TRBV10-3 and TRBJ2-7, with D perhaps matching TRBD1 (6 bases). Germline lookup yields CDR1 ENHRY and CDR2 SYGVKD. The germline V and J ends were trimmed by 5 bases and 1 base, with 9 bases remaining between them. There are 13 residues in the CDR3.